The 30 T cell receptor beta chains reported below all come from one sample, sequenced in a study of blood T cell repertoires in COVID-19. Libraries were prepared by immunoSEQ multiplex PCR; TCRdb keeps only in-frame clonotypes and omits some of them. The sample has around 340,000 clones; approximately 82% are singletons. Sequencing input: peripheral blood. These receptors originate from a man aged 25-45 years with active or convalescent COVID-19.

This clone was seen only once. The J gene is TRBJ2-1, the V gene TRBV4-2; TRBD2 aligns across 10 bases. This CDR3 comprises 16 residues. CDR1 and CDR2 from the germline V gene are LGHNA and YNFKEQ. Trimming at V came to 0 bases and at J to 6 bases, leaving 5 bases not matched to a gene. The CDR3 region is CASSQDRTSGRNEQFF. In nucleotides, the CDR3 is TGTGCCAGCAGCCAAGATCGGACTAGCGGCCGCAATGAGCAGTTCTTC.

Written as DNA, the CDR3 is TGTGCCAGCAGCCTTTACCGGAGCTACGAGCAGTACTTC. Translating it yields CASSLYRSYEQYF. The gene calls are TRBV5-4 and TRBJ2-7; D remains unclear. CDR3 length equals 13 residues. Germline V gene sequence: CDR1 SGHNT, CDR2 YYREEE (reference sequence). Trimming left V 4 bases short and J 3 bases short, with 11 bases between.

The chain has TRBV3-1 (or the pseudogene TRBV3-2) and TRBJ1-1; no firm D call. V lost 5 bases, J lost 0 bases, and 10 bases lay in between. This CDR3 is 14 amino acids long. Per germline, CDR1 LGHDT and CDR2 YNNKEL (reference sequence). CDR3: CASSTRSVNTEAFF. The CDR3 DNA follows: TGTGCCAGCAGCACCCGGTCCGTGAACACTGAAGCTTTCTTT.

The chain carries TRBV3-1 (or the pseudogene TRBV3-2) and TRBJ1-2, with 8 positions matching TRBD1. After removal of 4 bases from V and 7 bases from J, the junction contained 8 bases not matched to a gene. There are 14 residues in the CDR3. Germline CDR1 LGHDT, CDR2 YNNKEL (reference sequence). The CDR3 here is CASSREDRGSGYTF. The CDR3, as DNA: TGTGCCAGCAGCCGGGAAGACAGGGGCTCTGGCTACACCTTC.

The chain joins TRBV5-4 to TRBJ2-3; D perhaps matches TRBD2 (6 bases). CDR1 is SGHNT, CDR2 YYREEE, per germline (reference sequence). V dropped 4 bases and J dropped 4 bases, with 10 bases sitting between them. The CDR3 is 13 residues long. The DNA for the CDR3 is TGTGCCAGCAGCGGAGGGTTATCAGATACGCAGTATTTT. It encodes CASSGGLSDTQYF.

The chain combines TRBV12-3 or TRBV12-4 with TRBJ1-5; D is unresolved. The CDR3 consists of 12 residues. Trimming shortened V by 2 bases and J by 6 bases, and 5 bases separated the two germline ends. The CDR3 DNA reads as TGTGCCAGCAGTTTAAGTAGTCAGCCCCAGCATTTT. Translated, it gives CASSLSSQPQHF.

The chain recombines TRBV11-2 with TRBJ2-7, with a possible D match to TRBD1 (6 bases). Trimming took off 5 bases at V and 9 bases at J, with 11 bases between the two ends. Germline CDR1 reads SGHAT; CDR2 reads FQNNGV. The CDR3 spans 11 residues. CDR3 DNA: TGTGCCAGCAGCACTCGACAGGTGCAGTACTTC. It encodes CASSTRQVQYF.

The CDR3 region is CASSLESRSYEQYF. Here the CDR3 DNA reads TGCGCCAGCAGCTTGGAGTCCAGGTCCTACGAGCAGTACTTC. The V call is TRBV5-1, the J call TRBJ2-7; D is unclear. Trimming removed 0 bases at V and 1 base at J, with 8 bases between. The length of the CDR3 is 14 residues. Germline V lookup: CDR1 SGHRS, CDR2 YFSETQ.

The rearrangement uses TRBV6-5 and TRBJ1-1; D is perhaps TRBD1 (5 bases). Germline CDR1 reads MNHEY; CDR2 reads SVGAGI. V lost 8 bases and J lost 0, with 16 bases in between. The CDR3 sequence is 15 residues long. CDR3 region: CASPRAGTLNTEAFF. CDR3 bases: TGTGCCAGCCCCCGGGCAGGGACTCTGAACACTGAAGCTTTCTTT.

This sequence joins TRBV4-3 and TRBJ1-4; D perhaps matches TRBD1 (5 bases). Germline V gene lookup returns CDR1 LGHNA and CDR2 YSLEER. The CDR3 covers 16 residues. V lost 0 bases and J lost 8, with 16 bases in between. The CDR3 here is CASSQETGGWREKLFF. The CDR3 DNA sequence: TGCGCCAGCAGCCAAGAAACAGGAGGGTGGAGGGAAAAACTGTTTTTT.

The chain recombines TRBV24-1 with TRBJ2-1; TRBD1 matches 7 bases. Per germline, CDR1 KGHDR and CDR2 SFDVKD. V was clipped by 10 bases and J by 7 bases; unmatched bases: 3. This CDR3 has 11 residues. The chain's CDR3 is CATVQGNEQFF. The CDR3 coding sequence is TGTGCCACGGTACAGGGGAATGAGCAGTTCTTC.

The rearrangement joins TRBV7-8 to TRBJ2-5; D is unresolved. Germline-derived CDR1 and CDR2 are SGHVS and FQNEAQ. Trimming shortened V by 6 bases and J by 1 base, and 18 bases separated the two germline ends. The CDR3 spans 16 residues. The DNA of the CDR3 is TGTGCCAGCAGAACTCGACTCGCGGTTCTCCAAGAGACCCAGTACTTC. It is translated as CASRTRLAVLQETQYF. Using reference TRBV7-8 and TRBJ2-5 for the parts outside the CDR3, the full variable domain is GAGVSQSPRYKVAKRGQDVALRCDPISGHVSLFWYQQALGQGPEFLTYFQNEAQLDKSGLPSDRFFAERPEGSVSTLKIQRTQQEDSAVYLCASRTRLAVLQETQYFGPGTRLLVL.

This clone appeared a single time. The V call is TRBV5-5, the J call TRBJ2-3; TRBD2 matches at 8 bases. The CDR3 has 16 amino acids. The germline gives CDR1 SGHKS, CDR2 YYEKEE (reference sequence). J lost 0 bases, V lost 0 bases, and 3 bases had no gene match. Written as DNA, the CDR3 is TGTGCCAGCAGCTTGGGTGCTAGCGGGAGCACAGATACGCAGTATTTT. Protein sequence: CASSLGASGSTDTQYF.

V usage is TRBV19 and J usage is TRBJ1-4; 7 bases align to TRBD1. Trimming took 4 bases from V and 4 from J; bases not matched to a gene: 6. From germline, CDR1 is LNHDA and CDR2 SQIVND (reference sequence). This CDR3 is built from 15 residues. Here the CDR3 DNA reads TGTGCCAGTAGTACACCGGGACAGTTTAATGAAAAACTGTTTTTT. It specifies CASSTPGQFNEKLFF.

The DNA for the CDR3 is TGTGCCAGCGGGGAGGGTGGGGGCACTGAAGCTTTCTTT. It codes for CASGEGGGTEAFF. The chain recombines TRBV6-5 with TRBJ1-1, with D possibly matching TRBD1 (5 bases). CDR1 MNHEY and CDR2 SVGAGI come from the germline V gene. V was pared by 8 bases and J by 4 bases, with 14 bases between. This CDR3 spans 13 amino acids.

The genes are TRBV4-1 and TRBJ2-1, with 8 nucleotides matching TRBD2. J gave up 12 bases and V 4 bases, and 8 bases lay outside the gene matches. In germline, CDR1 is MGHRA, CDR2 YSYEKL. CDR3 length: 13 residues. The CDR3 DNA is TGCGCCAGCAGCCCCTACGGGGGGGGCCGGCAGTTCTTC. Its protein product is CASSPYGGGRQFF.

The chain joins TRBV11-1 to TRBJ2-7, with TRBD1 as a possible D gene (5 bases). Germline V gene lookup returns CDR1 SGHAT and CDR2 FQDESV (reference sequence). The germline V and J ends were trimmed by 2 bases and 4 bases, with 12 bases remaining between them. The CDR3 is made up of 14 amino acids. In nucleotides, the CDR3 is TGTGCCAGCAGCTTACGAAGGGGCCCTTACGAGCAGTACTTC. Protein: CASSLRRGPYEQYF.

This rearrangement joins TRBV6-5 to TRBJ2-4; 8 bases agree with TRBD2. Germline assignment: CDR1 MNHEY and CDR2 SVGAGI. This CDR3 is built from 13 residues. V gave up 6 bases and J gave up 6 bases; unmatched junction bases: 4. The CDR3 region is CASSGRGPNIQYF. CDR3 coding DNA: TGTGCCAGCAGCGGGAGGGGCCCAAACATTCAGTACTTC.

The V and J genes are TRBV11-2 and TRBJ1-2, with D unclear. The CDR3 is 13 residues long. Per germline, CDR1 SGHAT and CDR2 FQNNGV. V lost 4 bases to trimming and J lost 4 bases, with 10 bases between them. Here the CDR3 reads CASSWAGAYGYTF. Written as DNA, the CDR3 is TGTGCCAGCAGCTGGGCGGGAGCCTATGGCTACACCTTC.

V is TRBV3-1 (or the pseudogene TRBV3-2) and J is TRBJ2-7, with 10 positions matching TRBD1. Germline V gene lookup returns CDR1 LGHDT and CDR2 YNNKEL (reference sequence). J lost 2 bases, V lost 1 base, and 2 bases had no gene match. The CDR3 has 15 residues. The CDR3 nucleotides are TGTGCCAGCAGCCAAGGGACAGGGGGAACCTACGAGCAGTACTTC. As protein: CASSQGTGGTYEQYF.

The V gene is TRBV9, the J gene TRBJ2-3; TRBD2 matches 8 bases. The CDR3 contains 15 residues. Germline CDR1 SGDLS, CDR2 YYNGEE. Trimming removed 4 bases from V and 4 bases from J; junction bases left unmatched: 8. As DNA, the CDR3 is TGTGCCAGCAGCCCTATAGCGGGAATAGCAGATACGCAGTATTTT. Residues: CASSPIAGIADTQYF.

J is TRBJ2-7 and V is TRBV7-6; 8 bases are a match to TRBD1. The length of the CDR3 is 18 residues. V trimming: 4 bases; J trimming: 6 bases; junction bases outside the gene matches: 20. Looked up from germline, CDR1 is SGHVS and CDR2 is FNYEAQ. CDR3 protein: CASSSLSGQGRRLTEQYF. CDR3 in DNA: TGTGCCAGCAGCTCTCTCTCCGGACAGGGAAGAAGGCTTACCGAGCAGTACTTC.

This chain links TRBV30 with TRBJ1-1, with TRBD1 identical over 7 bases. The germline CDR1 and CDR2 sequences are GTSNPN and SVGIG (reference sequence). The CDR3 covers 13 residues. Written as DNA, the CDR3 is TGTGCTACCTCGACAGGGTGGGACACTGAAGCTTTCTTT. It translates to CATSTGWDTEAFF. The full variable domain, completed using reference TRBV30 and TRBJ1-1, is SQTIHQWPATLVQPVGSPLSLECTVEGTSNPNLYWYRQAAGRGLQLLFYSVGIGQISSEVPQNLSASRPQDRQFILSSKKLLLSDSGFYLCATSTGWDTEAFFGQGTRLTVV.

This sequence joins TRBV6-1 and TRBJ1-4, with a weak D call TRBD1 (6 bases). The CDR3 runs to 16 residues. Looked up from germline, CDR1 is MNHNS and CDR2 is SASEGT. Trimming took 3 bases from V and 8 from J, leaving 19 bases between them. The CDR3 sequence is CASSDGGGPPGEKLFF. The CDR3, as DNA: TGTGCCAGCAGTGACGGCGGGGGGCCACCAGGGGAAAAACTGTTTTTT.

In this sample, this clone turned up once. Distinct nucleotide sequences in the sample also encode this CDR3. The chain uses TRBV5-1 and TRBJ1-1; D perhaps matches TRBD1 (5 bases). Trimming shortened V by 0 bases and J by 3 bases, and 9 bases separated the two germline ends. Looked up from germline, CDR1 is SGHRS and CDR2 is YFSETQ. There are 14 residues in the CDR3. CDR3 DNA sequence: TGCGCCAGCAGCTTGGGACAGAGAGACACTGAAGCTTTCTTT. Amino acids: CASSLGQRDTEAFF. The full variable domain, completed using reference TRBV5-1 and TRBJ1-1, is KAGVTQTPRYLIKTRGQQVTLSCSPISGHRSVSWYQQTPGQGLQFLFEYFSETQRNKGNFPGRFSGRQFSNSRSEMNVSTLELGDSALYLCASSLGQRDTEAFFGQGTRLTVV.

The gene calls are TRBV6-5 and TRBJ2-1; 8 bases agree with TRBD2. V gave up 5 bases and J gave up 9 bases; unmatched junction bases: 3. CDR1 is MNHEY, CDR2 SVGAGI, per germline. The CDR3 length is 12 residues. The CDR3 sequence is CASSREGSEQFF. DNA of the CDR3: TGTGCCAGCAGTCGGGAGGGGAGTGAGCAGTTCTTC.

The chain couples TRBV5-1 to TRBJ1-2, with D tentatively TRBD1 (6 bases). The V and J ends lost 5 bases and 8 bases respectively, with 19 bases between them. This CDR3 is 14 amino acids long. Per germline, CDR1 SGHRS and CDR2 YFSETQ. CDR3 residues: CASRVHRESRGYTF. CDR3 in DNA: TGCGCCAGCAGGGTTCACAGGGAGTCGAGGGGCTACACCTTC.

This clone showed up just once. The chain recombines TRBV6-2 or TRBV6-3 with TRBJ2-7, with 10 nucleotides matching TRBD2. J lost 3 bases, V lost 2 bases, and 4 bases had no gene match. CDR1 is MNHEY, CDR2 SVGEGT, per germline. This CDR3 region has 15 residues. CDR3 bases: TGTGCCAGCAGTTACAGCGGGAGGGCCCTCTACGAGCAGTACTTC. The encoded protein is CASSYSGRALYEQYF.

The V and J genes are TRBV4-1 and TRBJ2-7; TRBD1 agrees at 8 bases. CDR1 is MGHRA, CDR2 YSYEKL, per germline. V trimming: 4 bases; J trimming: 1 base; junction bases outside the gene matches: 6. The CDR3 has 15 residues. Written as DNA, the CDR3 is TGCGCCAGCAGCCCCGGACAGGGTAGGTCCTACGAGCAGTACTTC. Translation gives CASSPGQGRSYEQYF.

The chain combines TRBV5-6 with TRBJ1-5; D perhaps matches TRBD1 (5 bases). Trimming took 4 bases from V and 2 from J, leaving 13 bases between them. The CDR3 is 15 residues long. Germline V CDR1 and CDR2: SGHDT, YYEEEE. The CDR3 here is CASSHLDSGNQPQHF. The CDR3 region has the DNA TGTGCCAGCAGCCACCTTGACAGTGGCAATCAGCCCCAGCATTTT.